These 19 T cell receptor beta chains came from one sample sequenced in a study of T cell responses to AZD1222 COVID-19 vaccine. This table comes from immunoSEQ multiplex PCR, and its TCRdb copy is limited to in-frame clones, with some not included. The sample carries 25,000 to 30,000 clones, around 80% recorded once. Here the sequenced sample was peripheral blood, taken on day 0 of AZD1222 vaccination. These receptors came from an adult in good health.

This clone was seen only a few times. The chain has TRBV5-4 and TRBJ2-2, with D perhaps matching TRBD1 or TRBD2 (5 bases each). V lost 3 bases to trimming and J lost 4 bases, with 22 bases between them. Germline V CDR1 and CDR2: SGHNT, YYREEE (reference sequence). The CDR3 sequence is 18 residues long. CDR3 bases: TGTGCCAGCAGCTGGAAACAGATTTGGGGGTTTAGCACCGGGGAGCTGTTTTTT. Amino acids: CASSWKQIWGFSTGELFF.

V gene TRBV10-3 combines with J gene TRBJ1-3; 9 bases are a match to TRBD1. Germline values: CDR1 ENHRY, CDR2 SYGVKD. V was pared by 9 bases and J by 1 base, with 1 base of the junction left unmatched. The CDR3 consists of 13 residues. The chain's CDR3 is CAIQGASGNTIYF. DNA for the CDR3: TGTGCCATACAGGGGGCTTCTGGAAACACCATATATTTT.

This clone was detected a few times. The V call is TRBV2, the J call TRBJ1-1; D is unresolved. This CDR3 is 12 amino acids long. The germline V gene has CDR1 SNHLY and CDR2 FYNNEI. V lost 8 bases to trimming and J lost 0 bases, with 7 bases between them. This CDR3 is CASFRVNTEAFF. The DNA for the CDR3 is TGTGCCAGCTTCCGGGTGAACACTGAAGCTTTCTTT.

This clone was observed once. The CDR3 here is CSGTGTGNYEQYF. In DNA, the CDR3 is TGCAGCGGAACGGGGACAGGGAACTACGAGCAGTACTTC. V is TRBV29-1 and J is TRBJ2-7; 9 bases map to TRBD1. Germline CDR1 and CDR2: SQVTM and ANQGSEA. The CDR3 consists of 13 residues. With 7 bases clipped from V and 3 bases from J, the junction kept 7 bases outside the gene matches.

The rearrangement joins TRBV15 to TRBJ1-1; the D gene is possibly TRBD1 (5 bases). Germline V CDR1 and CDR2: LNHNV, YYDKDF (reference sequence). Trimming pared 1 base from V and 6 bases from J, leaving 6 bases between. CDR3 size: 12 residues. The CDR3 DNA is TGTGCCACCAGCAGAGGGGGGGCTGAAGCTTTCTTT. It yields the protein CATSRGGAEAFF.

This sequence joins TRBV24-1 and TRBJ1-2, with TRBD1 matching 9 bases. Looked up from germline, CDR1 is KGHDR and CDR2 is SFDVKD. The CDR3 has 16 amino acids. V was clipped by 0 bases and J by 4 bases; unmatched bases: 5. The DNA of the CDR3 is TGTGCCACCAGTGATTTGCTGACAGGGGGAATCTATGGCTACACCTTC. This codes for CATSDLLTGGIYGYTF.

This chain connects TRBV6-5 to TRBJ1-1, with no clear D. CDR1 and CDR2 (germline): MNHEY, SVGAGI. Trimming took off 4 bases at V and 4 bases at J, with 10 bases between the two ends. The CDR3 covers 13 residues. CDR3 protein: CASSFRGGTEAFF. CDR3 sequence (DNA): TGTGCCAGCAGTTTTCGGGGAGGCACTGAAGCTTTCTTT.

The chain links TRBV2 to TRBJ1-1, with D unclear. V was clipped by 6 bases and J by 5 bases, with 16 bases between them. From germline, CDR1 is SNHLY and CDR2 FYNNEI. The length of the CDR3 is 14 residues. This CDR3 reads CASSPLIGGTEAFF. The CDR3 DNA reads as TGTGCCAGCAGCCCATTAATCGGAGGAACTGAAGCTTTCTTT.

The rearrangement links TRBV6-5 to TRBJ1-3; 7 bases match TRBD1. From germline, CDR1 is MNHEY and CDR2 SVGAGI. The CDR3 is made up of 15 amino acids. With 4 bases clipped from V and 1 base from J, the junction kept 4 bases outside the gene matches. The CDR3 here is CASSSGTASGNTIYF. Here the CDR3 DNA reads TGTGCCAGCAGTTCGGGGACAGCATCTGGAAACACCATATATTTT.

The chain couples TRBV6-5 to TRBJ1-2; no reliable D call. Trimming removed 2 bases at V and 1 base at J, with 5 bases between. Germline V gene lookup returns CDR1 MNHEY and CDR2 SVGAGI. This CDR3 spans 13 amino acids. The CDR3 sequence: CASSYDNNYGYTF. CDR3 sequence (DNA): TGTGCCAGCAGTTACGACAATAACTATGGCTACACCTTC.

The rearrangement uses TRBV14 and TRBJ2-7; unclear D gene. CDR1 SGHDN and CDR2 FVKESK come from the germline V gene. The CDR3 extends over 14 amino acids. V lost 3 bases, J lost 2 bases, and 11 bases lay in between. The CDR3 nucleotides are TGTGCCAGCAGCCAGAGGCATCCCCCCTACGAGCAGTACGTC. Amino acids: CASSQRHPPYEQYV.

The chain is built from TRBV2 and TRBJ2-5; D ambiguous. Trimming took off 7 bases at V and 2 bases at J, with 11 bases between the two ends. Germline CDR1 SNHLY, CDR2 FYNNEI. This CDR3 contains 13 residues. The CDR3 DNA reads as TGTGCCAGCATGGCTAGGGCGCAAGAGACCCAGTACTTC. Translating gives CASMARAQETQYF. Looking up the rest from reference TRBV2 and TRBJ2-5 gives the full variable domain: EPEVTQTPSHQVTQMGQEVILRCVPISNHLYFYWYRQILGQKVEFLVSFYNNEISEKSEIFDDQFSVERPDGSNFTLKIRSTKLEDSAMYFCASMARAQETQYFGPGTRLLVL.

The rearrangement links TRBV7-3 to TRBJ2-5; possible D gene TRBD2, 6 bases. The V and J ends lost 1 base and 5 bases respectively, with 26 bases between them. The germline CDR1 and CDR2 sequences are SGHTA and FQGTGA. The CDR3 has 19 amino acids. The CDR3 bases are TGTGCCAGCAGCTTAAATCCGCGTGGTCAGGGCAGTCGGGGGGAGACCCAGTACTTC. Translating it yields CASSLNPRGQGSRGETQYF.

This chain uses TRBV29-1 with TRBJ1-2, with 10 bases identical to TRBD1. Germline CDR1 reads SQVTM; CDR2 reads ANQGSEA. The CDR3 covers 14 residues. The V gene end was trimmed by 8 bases and the J gene end by 3 bases; junction bases not matched to a gene: 9. The CDR3 loop reads CSMTRTGGDYGYTF. In nucleotides, the CDR3 is TGCAGCATGACTCGGACAGGGGGGGACTATGGCTACACCTTC.

The chain links TRBV25-1 to TRBJ1-5; D remains ambiguous. The germline CDR1 and CDR2 sequences are MGHDK and SYGVNS. This CDR3 spans 12 amino acids. Trimming took 6 bases from V and 2 from J, leaving 5 bases between them. The CDR3 loop is CASRFGNQPQHF. In DNA, the CDR3 is TGTGCCAGCAGATTCGGCAATCAGCCCCAGCATTTT.

V gene TRBV4-3 combines with J gene TRBJ1-5; possible D gene TRBD1, 6 bases. The CDR3 covers 15 residues. Trimming took off 4 bases at V and 6 bases at J, with 16 bases between the two ends. Germline V CDR1 and CDR2: LGHNA, YSLEER. Here the CDR3 DNA reads TGCGCCAGCAGCCGGATCAGGGGAGATCGTCAGCCCCAGCATTTT. Its translation: CASSRIRGDRQPQHF.

The chain uses TRBV12-3 or TRBV12-4 and TRBJ2-2; D remains ambiguous. With 5 bases removed from V and 6 bases from J, the gap between germline ends came to 10 bases. The CDR3 has 13 residues. The CDR3 sequence is CASSPQVPGELFF. CDR3 bases: TGTGCCAGCAGTCCCCAGGTCCCCGGGGAGCTGTTTTTT.

V usage is TRBV12-3 or TRBV12-4 and J usage is TRBJ1-1; D not certain. CDR3 size: 13 residues. V lost 0 bases to trimming and J lost 7 bases, with 9 bases between them. CDR3 nucleotide sequence: TGTGCCAGCAGTTTAGCGCACAGACGTGAAGCTTTCTTT. This sequence encodes CASSLAHRREAFF.

The genes are TRBV19 and TRBJ2-7; D is possibly TRBD1 or TRBD2 (5 bases each). The CDR3 contains 13 residues. The V end lost 6 bases, the J end lost 7 bases, and 16 bases lay between the germline ends. Germline V gene lookup returns CDR1 LNHDA and CDR2 SQIVND (reference sequence). The CDR3 reads CASRTIGTAEQYF. The CDR3 DNA is TGTGCCAGTAGGACGATAGGGACCGCTGAGCAGTACTTC.